This T cell receptor beta chain was sequenced in a study of T and B cells in COVID-19 patients. As for the study in general: COVID-19 patients gave peripheral blood either during active infection or after recovery. Of some 19 active-infection patients, 12 were critically ill with mechanical ventilation or extracorporeal membrane oxygenation. Comorbidities linked to unfavorable COVID-19 outcome were present in about 90% of the 20 active-infection patients.

From blood, about 240-550 ng of genomic DNA served as TRB template. Remarks on this clonotype: What it binds is unknown.

This CDR3 has 14 amino acids. The J segment lost 2 bases and the V segment lost 3 bases, leaving 2 bases of the junction unmatched. The V gene's germline CDR1 is SGHAT and CDR2 FQNNGV. Points from the study as a whole: Blood from mildly ill patients while symptomatic, and early samples from severe cases, were scarce.

Multiplex PCR with BIOMED2 TRB-A/B primer pools amplified TRB rearrangements. TCRdb recomputed calls from the multiplex PCR reads with MiXCR, one row per CDR3 protein. The data contain about 3,800 distinct CDR3 sequences, over 25% of them singletons. The sequence came from a human donor with active COVID-19. The donor label of this sample is uncertain. The gene calls are TRBV11-2 and TRBJ2-5, with 8 positions matching TRBD2. Source material: blood. CDR3 amino acids: CASSFRGGQETQYF. Here the CDR3 DNA reads TGTGCCAGCAGCTTCCGGGGGGGGCAAGAGACCCAGTACTTC. The variable domain in full, completed from reference TRBV11-2 and TRBJ2-5, reads EAGVAQSPRYKIIEKRQSVAFWCNPISGHATLYWYQQILGQGPKLLIQFQNNGVVDDSQLPKDRFSAERLKGVDSTLKIQPAKLEDSAVYLCASSFRGGQETQYFGPGTRLLVL.